This T cell receptor beta chain originates from a study of cytomegalovirus exposure and HLA in healthy donors. V trimming: 8 bases; J trimming: 1 base; junction bases outside the gene matches: 10. The V gene's germline CDR1 is SQVTM and CDR2 ANQGSEA. This CDR3 region has 14 residues. This clone came up once. Produced via immunoSEQ multiplex PCR; TCRdb's table is partial and in-frame only. The table shows 240,000 or so clones, with 75% to 90% occurring only once. This sequence joins TRBV29-1 and TRBJ2-5, with TRBD2 matching over 7 bases. Sequencing input: PBMCs. The sequence derives from a woman in her twenties or thirties in good health and CMV-seropositive. The DNA of the CDR3 is TGCAGCCTCAGCACGGGGGGATTCCAAGAGACCCAGTACTTC. Encoded protein: CSLSTGGFQETQYF. The full variable domain, in which reference TRBV29-1 and TRBJ2-5 provide the parts outside the CDR3, is SAVISQKPSRDICQRGTSLTIQCQVDSQVTMMFWYRQQPGQSLTLIATANQGSEATYESGFVIDKFPISRPNLTFSTLTVSNMSPEDSSIYLCSLSTGGFQETQYFGPGTRLLVL.